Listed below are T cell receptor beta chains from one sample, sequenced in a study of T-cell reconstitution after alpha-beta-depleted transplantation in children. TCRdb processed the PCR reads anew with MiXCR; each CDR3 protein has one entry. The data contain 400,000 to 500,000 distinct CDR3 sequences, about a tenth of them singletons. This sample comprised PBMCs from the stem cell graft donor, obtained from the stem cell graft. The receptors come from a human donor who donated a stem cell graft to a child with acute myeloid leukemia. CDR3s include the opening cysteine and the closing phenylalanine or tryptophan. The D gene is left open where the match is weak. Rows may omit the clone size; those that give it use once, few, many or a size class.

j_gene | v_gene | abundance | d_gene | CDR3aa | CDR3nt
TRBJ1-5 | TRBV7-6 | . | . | CASSLYDNQPQHF | TGTGCCAGCAGCTTATATGACAATCAGCCCCAGCATTTT
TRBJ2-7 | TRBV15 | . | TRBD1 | CATSRESRGPYEQYF | TGTGCCACCAGCAGAGAATCCAGGGGGCCGTACGAGCAGTACTTC
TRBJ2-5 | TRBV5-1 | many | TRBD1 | CASSLAGQPYQETQYF | TGCGCCAGCAGCTTGGCGGGACAGCCGTACCAAGAGACCCAGTACTTC
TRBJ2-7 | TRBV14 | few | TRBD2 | CASSQVAGAPYEQYF | TGTGCCAGCAGCCAGGTAGCGGGAGCCCCCTACGAGCAGTACTTC
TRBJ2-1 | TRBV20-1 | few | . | CSANLPGVAYNEQFF | TGCAGTGCTAATCTCCCGGGAGTCGCCTACAATGAGCAGTTCTTC
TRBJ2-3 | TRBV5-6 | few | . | CASSLVGAQDTQYF | TGTGCCAGCAGCTTGGTGGGGGCCCAAGATACGCAGTATTTT
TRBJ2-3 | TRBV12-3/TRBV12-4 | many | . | CASSLRDADTQYF | TGTGCCAGCAGTTTACGGGACGCAGATACGCAGTATTTT
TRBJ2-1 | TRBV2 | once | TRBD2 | CASSLIVGGLAGADEQFF | TGTGCCAGCAGTTTAATCGTGGGGGGACTAGCGGGAGCCGATGAGCAGTTCTTC
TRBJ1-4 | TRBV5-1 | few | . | CASSLEQGRKLFF | TGCGCCAGCAGCTTGGAGCAGGGCCGAAAACTGTTTTTT
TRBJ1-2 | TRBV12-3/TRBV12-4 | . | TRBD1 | CASSLVVGTDGYTF | TGTGCCAGCAGTTTAGTTGTAGGGACAGATGGCTACACCTTC
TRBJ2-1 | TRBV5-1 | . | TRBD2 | CASSKGLAGTEQFF | TGCGCCAGCAGCAAGGGACTAGCGGGTACGGAGCAGTTCTTC
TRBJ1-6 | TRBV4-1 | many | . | CASSQDPPGVENSPLHF | TGCGCCAGCAGCCAAGATCCCCCGGGAGTGGAGAATTCACCCCTCCACTTT
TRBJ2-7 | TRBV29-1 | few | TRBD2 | CNTRHPRLAGGAYEQYF | TGCAACACCCGTCACCCCCGACTAGCGGGAGGGGCCTACGAGCAGTACTTC
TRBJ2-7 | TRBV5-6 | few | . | CASTRETYEQYF | TGTGCCAGCACCCGGGAAACCTACGAGCAGTACTTC
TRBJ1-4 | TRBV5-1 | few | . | CASSSTVTDEKLFF | TGCGCCAGCAGCTCCACAGTCACCGATGAAAAACTGTTTTTT
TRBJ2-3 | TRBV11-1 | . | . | CASSLVFPSQGDTQYF | TGTGCCAGCAGCTTAGTGTTCCCTTCACAGGGTGATACGCAGTATTTT
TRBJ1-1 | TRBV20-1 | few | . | CSASSGRNTEAFF | TGCAGTGCTAGTTCCGGTAGAAACACTGAAGCTTTCTTT
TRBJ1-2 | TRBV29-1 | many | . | CSVDLVGSYGYTF | TGCAGCGTTGACCTCGTCGGCAGCTATGGCTACACCTTC
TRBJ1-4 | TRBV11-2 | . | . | CASSQGREKLFF | TGTGCCAGCAGCCAGGGGAGAGAAAAACTGTTTTTT
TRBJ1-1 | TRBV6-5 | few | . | CASSYRDWNTEAFF | TGTGCCAGCAGTTACCGGGACTGGAACACTGAAGCTTTCTTT